One and the same sample provided the 6 T cell receptor beta chains below, sequenced in a study of T-cell memory formation after mild COVID-19. TCRdb recomputed calls from the 5' RACE reads with MiXCR, one row per CDR3 protein. The table has over 350,000 distinct CDR3 sequences, 15% to 20% seen once; the top ten hold around a fifth. Material: PBMCs or a T cell subset sorted from them (not recorded which). These receptors were obtained from a man in his late teens or twenties who had mild COVID-19 (a few samples of this study predate the infection). Cell type and time point are not known.

The rearrangement links TRBV4-2 to TRBJ2-3; maybe TRBD2 (7 bases). V lost 5 bases, J lost 2 bases, and 17 bases lay in between. This CDR3 region has 16 residues. Germline V lookup: CDR1 LGHNA, CDR2 YNFKEQ. CDR3 loop: CASSVTGGSFTDTQYF. CDR3 in DNA: TGTGCCAGCAGCGTTACGGGGGGCTCTTTCACAGATACGCAGTATTTT.

Many counts were recorded for this clonotype. This chain connects TRBV20-1 to TRBJ2-7; the match to TRBD1 covers 8 bases. The CDR3 runs 15 residues. After removal of 0 bases from V and 5 bases from J, the junction contained 9 bases not matched to a gene. Germline V gives CDR1 DFQATT, CDR2 SNEGSKA (reference sequence). This chain's CDR3 is CSARDSGDRGNEQYF. The CDR3 bases are TGCAGTGCTAGAGATTCCGGTGACAGGGGTAACGAGCAGTACTTC.

This clonotype was seen a handful of times. The V call is TRBV11-2, the J call TRBJ2-7; D may match TRBD1 or TRBD2 (6 bases each). CDR3 length equals 16 residues. Trimming removed 3 bases at V and 0 bases at J, with 15 bases between. Germline CDR1 and CDR2: SGHAT and FQNNGV. For the CDR3, the DNA is TGTGCCAGCAGCTTGAGGGGGGCCTTTAGCTCCTACGAGCAGTACTTC. Residues: CASSLRGAFSSYEQYF.

CDR3 nucleotide sequence: TGTGCCAGCTCACCAGGGACAGGGATGGCCTACGAGCAGTACTTC. Its translation is CASSPGTGMAYEQYF. The chain is built from TRBV18 and TRBJ2-7; 9 bases align to TRBD1. Germline CDR1 reads KGHSH; CDR2 reads LQKENI. V shed 2 bases, J shed 2 bases, and the junction held 4 bases outside the gene matches. The CDR3 covers 15 residues.

The sample holds a few counts of this clonotype. V and J are TRBV9 and TRBJ2-1; D remains ambiguous. The V gene lost 3 bases and the J gene lost 8 bases, with 12 bases spanning the gap. CDR3 size: 13 residues. CDR1 SGDLS and CDR2 YYNGEE come from the germline V gene. The chain's CDR3 is CASSGRPGDEQFF. The CDR3 nucleotides are TGTGCCAGCAGCGGGCGGCCGGGCGATGAGCAGTTCTTC.

This clonotype has only a few counts. V and J are TRBV6-5 and TRBJ1-4, with a tentative D call TRBD1 (5 bases). Germline V gene sequence: CDR1 MNHEY, CDR2 SVGAGI. V gave up 3 bases and J gave up 0 bases, with 8 bases separating them. The CDR3 contains 15 residues. CDR3 sequence (DNA): TGTGCCAGCAGTTATGGGGGTGCAACTAATGAAAAACTGTTTTTT. Protein product: CASSYGGATNEKLFF.